This T cell receptor beta chain comes out of a study of blood T cell repertoires in COVID-19. The overall study: Collection of acute and convalescent COVID-19 samples took place in the United States, Italy and Spain.

Authors' analysis steps: From reference gene primer amplification, estimates of nucleated cell counts were derived. Assay used: immunoSEQ multiplex PCR; TCRdb lists only in-frame clones, some missing. V, J and clone size reflect that table, while D and trimming were determined from the DNA. The sample consists of around 210,000 clones, 70% to 90% of them appearing once. This CDR3 has 16 amino acids. Germline-derived CDR1 and CDR2 are SGHAT and FQDESV (reference sequence). Deletions cut 5 bases from V and 0 bases from J, with 13 bases between. Sequencing was performed on peripheral blood. The chain has TRBV11-1 and TRBJ1-4, with D hard to call. This TCR was sampled from a man aged 45-65 years with COVID-19, enrolled during active disease. This chain's CDR3 is CASSQRSTTTNEKLFF. DNA for the CDR3: TGTGCCAGCAGCCAAAGGTCGACAACAACTAATGAAAAACTGTTTTTT. The full variable domain, its missing parts supplied by reference TRBV11-1 and TRBJ1-4, is EAEVAQSPRYKITEKSQAVAFWCDPISGHATLYWYRQILGQGPELLVQFQDESVVDDSQLPKDRFSAERLKGVDSTLKIQPAELGDSAMYLCASSQRSTTTNEKLFFGSGTQLSVL.